These 24 T cell receptor beta chains were all obtained from the same sample, sequenced in a study of control samples from healthy donors and cancer patients. Profiling relied on immunoSEQ multiplex PCR, and the TCRdb table lists in-frame clones only, not all of them. The sample contains more than 95,000 clones, about 90% of which appear only once. What was sequenced was blood. The receptors here all came from a man aged 18 to 30 in good health.

This rearrangement joins TRBV25-1 to TRBJ2-5, with 11 bases aligning to TRBD2. Germline V gene lookup returns CDR1 MGHDK and CDR2 SYGVNS. This CDR3 comprises 13 residues. V lost 7 bases, J lost 4 bases, and 2 bases stayed unmatched. The CDR3 is CASMGLAVETQYF. The DNA of the CDR3 is TGTGCCAGCATGGGACTAGCGGTAGAGACCCAGTACTTC.

This clone came up a few times. The J gene is TRBJ2-1, the V gene TRBV7-8; TRBD2 aligns across 11 bases. The CDR3 spans 19 residues. The V gene's germline CDR1 is SGHVS and CDR2 FQNEAQ. J was trimmed by 4 bases and V by 1 base; bases with no gene match: 12. This CDR3 is CASSLVVGRLAGPYNEQFF. The CDR3 region has the DNA TGTGCCAGCAGCTTAGTAGTAGGGAGACTAGCGGGACCTTACAATGAGCAGTTCTTC. The complete variable domain, with remaining parts taken from reference TRBV7-8 and TRBJ2-1, reads GAGVSQSPRYKVAKRGQDVALRCDPISGHVSLFWYQQALGQGPEFLTYFQNEAQLDKSGLPSDRFFAERPEGSVSTLKIQRTQQEDSAVYLCASSLVVGRLAGPYNEQFFGPGTRLTVL.

The genes are TRBV24-1 and TRBJ1-5; 8 bases line up with TRBD1. The germline CDR1 and CDR2 sequences are KGHDR and SFDVKD. J gave up 7 bases and V 4 bases, and 8 bases lay outside the gene matches. CDR3 size: 15 residues. The chain's CDR3 is CATSDPGQGGQPQHF. The CDR3 DNA is TGTGCCACCAGTGACCCAGGACAGGGCGGACAGCCCCAGCATTTT.

CDR3 DNA sequence: TGTGCCAGCAGTTACTCGAAAGGAGGTGTATACGAGCAGTACTTC. This gives the protein CASSYSKGGVYEQYF. The genes are TRBV6-2 or TRBV6-3 and TRBJ2-7, with D possibly TRBD2 on 5 matching bases. V shed 0 bases and J shed 4 bases, with 13 bases lying between them. This CDR3 region has 15 residues. Per germline, CDR1 MNHEY and CDR2 SVGEGT.

CDR3 nucleotides: TGTGCCAGCAGCTTGGAATCGGCAGGGGGCTACACCTTC. Amino acids: CASSLESAGGYTF. The chain couples TRBV5-8 to TRBJ1-2; possibly TRBD1 for D (5 bases). This CDR3 has 13 residues. Trimming stripped 0 bases from V and 8 bases from J, with 11 bases between. CDR1 and CDR2 (germline): SGHTS, YDEGEE.

This clone appeared a few times. The rearrangement uses TRBV24-1 and TRBJ2-1, with 12 bases lining up with TRBD2. The J segment lost 6 bases and the V segment lost 4 bases, leaving 6 bases of the junction unmatched. Germline values: CDR1 KGHDR, CDR2 SFDVKD. The CDR3 totals 16 residues. The CDR3 bases are TGTGCCACCAGTGACCCCCCTAGCGGGAGGGCCAATGAGCAGTTCTTC. Amino acids: CATSDPPSGRANEQFF.

This clone was picked up one time. CDR3 sequence reads: CASSVEGNHGYTF. The CDR3 DNA reads TGTGCCAGCAGCGTAGAGGGCAATCATGGCTACACCTTC. V and J are TRBV9 and TRBJ1-2; D is ambiguous. This CDR3 region has 13 residues. Trimming removed 0 bases at V and 6 bases at J, with 9 bases between. Per germline, CDR1 SGDLS and CDR2 YYNGEE.

The rearrangement links TRBV28 to TRBJ1-3; D call uncertain. Trimming removed 2 bases from V and 0 bases from J, with 8 bases in between. The CDR3 covers 15 residues. CDR1 is MDHEN, CDR2 SYDVKM, per germline. This CDR3 is CASSLIISSGNTIYF. The CDR3 DNA reads as TGTGCCAGCAGTTTAATAATAAGCTCTGGAAACACCATATATTTT.

This chain joins TRBV12-5 and TRBJ1-2; D perhaps matches TRBD1 (5 bases). The germline V gene encodes CDR1 LGHNT and CDR2 FRNRAP. Deletions cut 2 bases from V and 3 bases from J, with 10 bases between. The CDR3 has 14 amino acids. For the CDR3, the DNA is TGTGCTAGTGGTTTGAGCGGGACGTACTATGGCTACACCTTC. It specifies CASGLSGTYYGYTF.

CDR3 nucleotides: TGTGCCAGCGGGGGACAGGGATTGCGTACTGAAGCTTTCTTT. This gives the protein CASGGQGLRTEAFF. The chain is built from TRBV27 and TRBJ1-1, with 9 bases lining up with TRBD1. The CDR3 is 14 amino acids. J was trimmed by 5 bases and V by 8 bases; bases with no gene match: 9. Germline values: CDR1 MNHEY, CDR2 SMNVEV (reference sequence).

The chain uses TRBV18 and TRBJ2-4; 11 bases line up with TRBD2. The CDR3 has 16 residues. After removal of 0 bases from V and 8 bases from J, the junction contained 6 bases not matched to a gene. From germline, CDR1 is KGHSH and CDR2 LQKENI. CDR3 coding DNA: TGTGCCAGCTCACCACCGCAACTAGCGGGAGTTGACATTCAGTACTTC. Amino acids: CASSPPQLAGVDIQYF.

V is TRBV25-1 and J is TRBJ2-2; D is unresolved. CDR1 is MGHDK, CDR2 SYGVNS, per germline. CDR3 size: 15 residues. Trimming took 6 bases from V and 0 from J, leaving 11 bases between them. DNA of the CDR3: TGTGCCAGCAGCCCCCCGCGGTCGAACACCGGGGAGCTGTTTTTT. Translating gives CASSPPRSNTGELFF.

The chain carries TRBV5-4 and TRBJ2-2; tentative D call: TRBD1 (5 bases). V gave up 3 bases and J gave up 1 base, with 13 bases separating them. Germline V gives CDR1 SGHNT, CDR2 YYREEE (reference sequence). This CDR3 is 16 amino acids long. The CDR3 bases are TGTGCCAGCAGCTCCCGGGCAGGGTTGAACACCGGGGAGCTGTTTTTT. Translating it yields CASSSRAGLNTGELFF.

The chain carries TRBV28 and TRBJ2-1, with TRBD2 as a possible D gene (6 bases). Germline V gene data show CDR1 as MDHEN and CDR2 as SYDVKM. Trimming shortened V by 2 bases and J by 4 bases, and 18 bases separated the two germline ends. The CDR3 sequence is 17 residues long. This CDR3 is CASSLSSGPGSYNEQFF. The CDR3 nucleotides read TGTGCCAGCAGTTTAAGTAGCGGACCGGGTTCTTACAATGAGCAGTTCTTC.

The chain combines TRBV6-2 or TRBV6-3 with TRBJ2-3; D may be TRBD1 (7 bases). The ends were cut back, 5 bases at V and 6 bases at J, with 9 bases in the middle. CDR3 length: 12 residues. Germline V gene data show CDR1 as MNHEY and CDR2 as SVGEGT. The CDR3 region has the DNA TGTGCCAGCAGTGCAGGGGGGGATACGCAGTATTTT. This gives the protein CASSAGGDTQYF.

V and J are TRBV3-1 (or the pseudogene TRBV3-2) and TRBJ1-1, with D maybe TRBD1 (5 bases). There are 16 residues in the CDR3. Trimming shortened V by 5 bases and J by 5 bases, and 21 bases separated the two germline ends. Germline CDR1 reads LGHDT; CDR2 reads YNNKEL (reference sequence). CDR3 DNA sequence: TGTGCCAGCAGCTCTCACGGTCCGGGACTCCGAACTGAAGCTTTCTTT. Translating it yields CASSSHGPGLRTEAFF.

The chain has TRBV6-5 and TRBJ2-6; D unclear. The CDR3 length is 15 residues. CDR1 and CDR2 from the germline V gene are MNHEY and SVGAGI. Trimming took off 6 bases at V and 1 base at J, with 10 bases between the two ends. CDR3 loop: CASSPRFSGANVLTF. CDR3 DNA: TGTGCCAGCAGCCCACGGTTTTCTGGGGCCAACGTCCTGACTTTC.

The genes are TRBV15 and TRBJ1-6; D possibly corresponds to TRBD1 (5 bases). The CDR3 loop spans 16 amino acids. The germline V gene has CDR1 LNHNV and CDR2 YYDKDF (reference sequence). Between the trimmed V and J ends, which lost 2 bases and 7 bases, there was a span of 15 bases. The CDR3 nucleotides read TGTGCCACCAGCAGAATCACGATTGGGGGGAATTCACCCCTCCACTTT. This encodes CATSRITIGGNSPLHF.

The rearrangement links TRBV9 to TRBJ2-5, with D hard to call. The V end was cut by 0 bases, the J end by 1 base, with 13 bases between. Looked up from germline, CDR1 is SGDLS and CDR2 is YYNGEE. This CDR3 has 16 residues. This chain's CDR3 is CASSVEGKRVQETQYF. In DNA, the CDR3 is TGTGCCAGCAGCGTAGAGGGAAAGAGAGTCCAAGAGACCCAGTACTTC.

The rearrangement joins TRBV7-9 to TRBJ2-2; the D is unclear. V lost 5 bases and J lost 7, with 8 bases in between. Germline-derived CDR1 and CDR2 are SEHNR and FQNEAQ (reference sequence). The CDR3 is 12 amino acids. The DNA for the CDR3 is TGTGCCAGCAGCCCCGGGCGCGGGGAGCTGTTTTTT. Protein: CASSPGRGELFF.

This chain connects TRBV5-4 to TRBJ1-2, with D possibly TRBD1 on 5 matching bases. Germline CDR1 is SGHNT and CDR2 is YYREEE (reference sequence). Trimming removed 7 bases from V and 4 bases from J, with 17 bases in between. The CDR3 totals 14 residues. The DNA for the CDR3 is TGTGCCAGCGTAAATCAAGGGGCTCCCTATGGCTACACCTTC. Encoded protein: CASVNQGAPYGYTF. Filled out from reference TRBV5-4 and TRBJ1-2, the complete variable domain reads ETGVTQSPTHLIKTRGQQVTLRCSSQSGHNTVSWYQQALGQGPQFIFQYYREEENGRGNFPPRFSGLQFPNYSSELNVNALELDDSALYLCASVNQGAPYGYTFGSGTRLTVV.

The chain uses TRBV28 and TRBJ2-1; 13 positions match TRBD2. This CDR3 has 15 residues. Germline V CDR1 and CDR2: MDHEN, SYDVKM. V dropped 7 bases and J dropped 9; count of bases not matched to a gene: 9. The CDR3 here is CASNKLAGGHGEQFF. CDR3 DNA sequence: TGTGCCAGCAACAAACTAGCGGGAGGGCACGGTGAGCAGTTCTTC.

CDR3 DNA sequence: TGTGCCAGCAGCTTAGCGGCGTCTGGCTATCAAGCGGGAGCCGGCTACGAGCAGTACTTC. Residues: CASSLAASGYQAGAGYEQYF. The chain has TRBV7-8 and TRBJ2-7, with 8 positions matching TRBD2. J lost 3 bases, V lost 0 bases, and 19 bases had no gene match. This CDR3 is 20 amino acids long. The germline V gene encodes CDR1 SGHVS and CDR2 FQNEAQ. Based on the CDR3 plus reference TRBV7-8 and TRBJ2-7, the full variable domain is GAGVSQSPRYKVAKRGQDVALRCDPISGHVSLFWYQQALGQGPEFLTYFQNEAQLDKSGLPSDRFFAERPEGSVSTLKIQRTQQEDSAVYLCASSLAASGYQAGAGYEQYFGPGTRLTVT.

This clone was found a few times. This chain links TRBV24-1 with TRBJ2-1, with D uncertain. The V gene's germline CDR1 is KGHDR and CDR2 SFDVKD. CDR3 length equals 14 residues. V lost 6 bases and J 5 bases, leaving 13 bases between the germline ends. Here the CDR3 reads CATSPRAANNEQFF. CDR3 DNA: TGTGCCACCAGTCCAAGGGCCGCGAACAATGAGCAGTTCTTC.